This entry lists 26 T cell receptor beta chains sequenced from one sample in a study of cytomegalovirus exposure and HLA in healthy donors. Both 60 Vbeta primers and 13 Jbeta primers went into the PCR. Using immunoSEQ multiplex PCR, the repertoire was profiled, and TCRdb retains in-frame clones only, with some absent. The sample has approximately 97,000 clones, less than 90% seen once. Source material: PBMCs. The receptors were sampled from a man aged 40-49 years in good health and CMV-seronegative.

V is TRBV9 and J is TRBJ2-5, with 15 bases lining up with TRBD2. CDR1 and CDR2 (germline): SGDLS, YYNGEE. The junction had 3 bases not matched to a gene; V was cut back by 4 bases and J by 5 bases. The CDR3 has 15 residues. The CDR3, as DNA: TGTGCCAGCAGCAAGGGACTAGCGGGGGGCGAGACCCAGTACTTC. It translates to CASSKGLAGGETQYF.

This clone was observed a single time. The chain employs TRBV28 and TRBJ2-3, with 9 bases that match TRBD2. Germline V gene data show CDR1 as MDHEN and CDR2 as SYDVKM. V was clipped by 5 bases and J by 0 bases; unmatched bases: 3. The CDR3 has 15 residues. The CDR3 region is CASSIAGESTDTQYF. CDR3 DNA: TGTGCCAGCAGTATAGCGGGGGAGAGCACAGATACGCAGTATTTT. Variable domain in full (rest from reference TRBV28 and TRBJ2-3): DVKVTQSSRYLVKRTGEKVFLECVQDMDHENMFWYRQDPGLGLRLIYFSYDVKMKEKGDIPEGYSVSREKKERFSLILESASTNQTSMYLCASSIAGESTDTQYFGPGTRLTVL.

The chain links TRBV5-1 to TRBJ1-4; 7 bases line up with TRBD1. The junction had 10 bases not matched to a gene; V was cut back by 4 bases and J by 10 bases. In germline, CDR1 is SGHRS, CDR2 YFSETQ. This CDR3 comprises 14 residues. CDR3 coding DNA: TGCGCCAGCAGCCCGACAGGGACCCAAACAAAACTGTTTTTT. Translated, it gives CASSPTGTQTKLFF. Together with reference TRBV5-1 and TRBJ1-4, the CDR3 gives the full variable domain: KAGVTQTPRYLIKTRGQQVTLSCSPISGHRSVSWYQQTPGQGLQFLFEYFSETQRNKGNFPGRFSGRQFSNSRSEMNVSTLELGDSALYLCASSPTGTQTKLFFGSGTQLSVL.

The chain couples TRBV6-5 to TRBJ1-1, with D perhaps matching TRBD1 (6 bases). Germline assignment: CDR1 MNHEY and CDR2 SVGAGI. Trimming left V 5 bases short and J 1 base short, with 14 bases between. The CDR3 contains 15 residues. This CDR3 is CASSGQRPGNTEAFF. In DNA, the CDR3 is TGTGCCAGCAGTGGACAGCGGCCAGGGAACACTGAAGCTTTCTTT.

The chain employs TRBV11-3 and TRBJ2-1, with 7 bases lining up with TRBD2. J was trimmed by 7 bases and V by 3 bases; bases with no gene match: 6. CDR3 size: 14 residues. Germline CDR1 and CDR2: SGHNT and YENEEA. CDR3 loop: CASSFEAGRNEQFF. CDR3 in DNA: TGTGCCAGCAGCTTTGAAGCGGGGCGGAATGAGCAGTTCTTC.

The rearrangement joins TRBV5-6 to TRBJ2-5, with 7 nucleotides matching TRBD2. The CDR3 is 14 amino acids. Germline V gene sequence: CDR1 SGHDT, CDR2 YYEEEE. Unmatched junction bases numbered 7, after V lost 4 bases and J lost 4 bases. CDR3 protein: CASSRRLAPETQYF. CDR3 in DNA: TGTGCCAGCAGCCGCCGACTAGCCCCAGAGACCCAGTACTTC.

This clone has just a few counts. The chain has TRBV5-1 and TRBJ2-2; D is ambiguous. In germline, CDR1 is SGHRS, CDR2 YFSETQ. This CDR3 contains 13 residues. V was shortened by 4 bases and J by 4 bases, with 8 bases between the two germline ends. The CDR3 DNA reads as TGCGCCAGCAGCGTGGGTCTCACCGGGGAGCTGTTTTTT. Protein sequence: CASSVGLTGELFF.

The chain combines TRBV7-2 with TRBJ1-3; no reliable D call. Germline V gene sequence: CDR1 SGHTA, CDR2 FQGNSA. V was shortened by 2 bases and J by 0 bases, with 11 bases between the two germline ends. The CDR3 spans 16 residues. Written as DNA, the CDR3 is TGTGCCAGCAGCTTATTTGGAGGCGGCTCTGGAAACACCATATATTTT. Amino acids: CASSLFGGGSGNTIYF.

This rearrangement joins TRBV7-3 to TRBJ1-3; the D is unclear. V was pared by 0 bases and J by 0 bases, with 9 bases between. The germline V gene encodes CDR1 SGHTA and CDR2 FQGTGA. The CDR3 consists of 16 residues. Here the CDR3 reads CASSLTTGISGNTIYF. As DNA, the CDR3 is TGTGCCAGCAGCTTAACGACGGGGATCTCTGGAAACACCATATATTTT.

This chain joins TRBV7-2 and TRBJ2-5, with 7 bases identical to TRBD1. The CDR3 consists of 14 residues. V lost 1 base and J lost 2; bases outside the gene matches: 1. The germline CDR1 and CDR2 sequences are SGHTA and FQGNSA. CDR3 region: CASSLDRGQETQYF. The CDR3 nucleotides are TGTGCCAGCAGCTTAGACAGGGGACAAGAGACCCAGTACTTC. Together with reference TRBV7-2 and TRBJ2-5, the CDR3 gives the full variable domain: GAGVSQSPSNKVTEKGKDVELRCDPISGHTALYWYRQSLGQGLEFLIYFQGNSAPDKSGLPSDRFSAERTGGSVSTLTIQRTQQEDSAVYLCASSLDRGQETQYFGPGTRLLVL.

The rearrangement joins TRBV11-2 to TRBJ1-2, with D tentatively TRBD1 (5 bases). The CDR3 is 16 residues long. The V gene's germline CDR1 is SGHAT and CDR2 FQNNGV. The V end was cut by 4 bases, the J end by 2 bases, with 17 bases between. In DNA, the CDR3 is TGTGCCAGCAGCTCAATGACGACAGACTTGAACTATGGCTACACCTTC. Its translation is CASSSMTTDLNYGYTF.

This clone appeared a single time. J is TRBJ1-5 and V is TRBV6-6; D unclear. V lost 7 bases and J 5 bases, leaving 18 bases between the germline ends. The CDR3 has 15 residues. Germline CDR1 is MNHNY and CDR2 is SVGAGI (reference sequence). For the CDR3, the DNA is TGTGCCAGCAAAAACGCAGGTCAATCCTATCAGCCCCAGCATTTT. Protein product: CASKNAGQSYQPQHF.

The V call is TRBV19, the J call TRBJ2-7, with D possibly matching TRBD1 (6 bases). Germline V gives CDR1 LNHDA, CDR2 SQIVND (reference sequence). Trimming took 1 base from V and 5 from J, leaving 9 bases between them. CDR3 length: 13 amino acids. Here the CDR3 reads CASSIVRGDEQYF. For the CDR3, the DNA is TGTGCCAGTAGTATAGTCAGGGGAGACGAGCAGTACTTC.

J is TRBJ1-4 and V is TRBV7-2; possibly TRBD1 for D (5 bases). The ends were cut back, 1 base at V and 0 bases at J, with 6 bases in the middle. Germline V gene lookup returns CDR1 SGHTA and CDR2 FQGNSA. The CDR3 consists of 15 residues. CDR3 region: CASSLDRSTNEKLFF. The CDR3 nucleotides read TGTGCCAGCAGCTTAGACAGGTCAACTAATGAAAAACTGTTTTTT.

The chain uses TRBV18 and TRBJ2-7; 9 nucleotides line up with TRBD1. J was trimmed by 5 bases and V by 2 bases; bases with no gene match: 7. CDR3 length equals 15 residues. Germline V gene lookup returns CDR1 KGHSH and CDR2 LQKENI. In nucleotides, the CDR3 is TGTGCCAGCTCACCATCCCGGGACAGGGTCCACGAGCAGTACTTC. Translating it yields CASSPSRDRVHEQYF.

This sequence joins TRBV9 and TRBJ2-1; D might be TRBD2 (5 bases). This CDR3 has 15 amino acids. Per the germline V gene, CDR1 is SGDLS and CDR2 is YYNGEE. The V end was cut by 0 bases, the J end by 2 bases, with 9 bases between. CDR3 nucleotide sequence: TGTGCCAGCAGCGTAGGGTTACTAGCCTACAATGAGCAGTTCTTC. Translating it yields CASSVGLLAYNEQFF.

The table lists this clone with a count of one. J is TRBJ1-3 and V is TRBV5-1; D might be TRBD1 (5 bases). V lost 4 bases and J 4 bases, leaving 18 bases between the germline ends. Germline V lookup: CDR1 SGHRS, CDR2 YFSETQ. The CDR3 runs to 16 residues. The CDR3 DNA is TGCGCCAGCAGCCGGGGGTCCGGGCCGGAGGGAAACACCATATATTTT. As protein: CASSRGSGPEGNTIYF.

The V call is TRBV15, the J call TRBJ2-1; 7 nucleotides agree with TRBD1. V shed 8 bases and J 4 bases; nucleotides not matched to a gene: 5. The CDR3 runs 13 residues. Per the germline V gene, CDR1 is LNHNV and CDR2 is YYDKDF (reference sequence). This chain's CDR3 is CATRDSYYNEQFF. CDR3 sequence (DNA): TGTGCCACCCGGGACAGCTATTACAATGAGCAGTTCTTC. Variable domain in full (rest from reference TRBV15 and TRBJ2-1): DAMVIQNPRYQVTQFGKPVTLSCSQTLNHNVMYWYQQKSSQAPKLLFHYYDKDFNNEADTPDNFQSRRPNTSFCFLDIRSPGLGDTAMYLCATRDSYYNEQFFGPGTRLTVL.

This clone appeared a single time. The rearrangement joins TRBV19 to TRBJ1-1; D is ambiguous. Germline CDR1 reads LNHDA; CDR2 reads SQIVND (reference sequence). V lost 5 bases to trimming and J lost 7 bases, with 17 bases between them. CDR3 length equals 14 residues. CDR3 sequence: CASSAGGGYHEAFF. The CDR3 DNA sequence: TGTGCCAGTAGTGCGGGTGGCGGGTACCATGAAGCTTTCTTT.

The chain uses TRBV7-2 and TRBJ2-3; 7 bases line up with TRBD2. The CDR3 consists of 15 residues. Germline-derived CDR1 and CDR2 are SGHTA and FQGNSA. V lost 3 bases and J lost 5; bases outside the gene matches: 8. Written as DNA, the CDR3 is TGTGCCAGCAGCTTTTTGAGCGGGGAAGGAGATACGCAGTATTTT. It yields the protein CASSFLSGEGDTQYF.

This chain uses TRBV5-1 with TRBJ1-1; tentatively, D is TRBD1 (6 bases). CDR3 length: 14 amino acids. Germline V lookup: CDR1 SGHRS, CDR2 YFSETQ. V lost 4 bases and J 2 bases, leaving 12 bases between the germline ends. CDR3 bases: TGCGCCAGCAGCCAAAGACAGGACAACACTGAAGCTTTCTTT. It yields the protein CASSQRQDNTEAFF.

The V and J genes are TRBV29-1 and TRBJ2-3; TRBD2 agrees at 9 bases. This CDR3 contains 18 residues. CDR1 and CDR2 from the germline V gene are SQVTM and ANQGSEA. Trimming cost V 4 bases and J 3 bases; bases outside gene matches: 17. DNA of the CDR3: TGCAGCGTTGTCCTAATACCCTGGGCGGGGGGGGCGACAGATACGCAGTATTTT. Translating gives CSVVLIPWAGGATDTQYF.

This chain connects TRBV13 to TRBJ1-1; TRBD1 matches 8 bases. This CDR3 has 17 residues. Germline values: CDR1 PRHDT, CDR2 FYEKMQ (reference sequence). The V and J ends lost 5 bases and 1 base, in that order; junction bases with no gene match: 12. CDR3 in amino acids: CASSDTGGEGSNTEAFF. For the CDR3, the DNA is TGTGCCAGCAGCGATACAGGGGGAGAGGGATCGAACACTGAAGCTTTCTTT.

This chain connects TRBV7-9 to TRBJ1-2; TRBD1 matches at 9 bases. CDR3 length: 17 amino acids. Germline lookup yields CDR1 SEHNR and CDR2 FQNEAQ (reference sequence). The J segment lost 3 bases and the V segment lost 4 bases, leaving 12 bases of the junction unmatched. The CDR3 loop reads CASSSNTLWTGDYGYTF. DNA of the CDR3: TGTGCCAGCAGCTCGAACACCCTGTGGACAGGGGACTATGGCTACACCTTC.

This chain connects TRBV27 to TRBJ1-1; 7 bases are shared with TRBD1. There are 19 residues in the CDR3. Germline V gene sequence: CDR1 MNHEY, CDR2 SMNVEV (reference sequence). J lost 3 bases, V lost 3 bases, and 19 bases had no gene match. Written as DNA, the CDR3 is TGTGCCAGCAGTTTTTTCCCTTTTAAAGGGGGCCAGGGTGACACTGAAGCTTTCTTT. This codes for CASSFFPFKGGQGDTEAFF.

This chain connects TRBV5-6 to TRBJ2-7, with TRBD2 identical over 11 bases. There are 14 residues in the CDR3. CDR1 SGHDT and CDR2 YYEEEE come from the germline V gene. The trim removed 1 base at V and 5 bases at J, leaving 2 bases unmatched. CDR3 sequence (DNA): TGTGCCAGCAGCTTGACTAGCGGGGGCGACGAGCAGTACTTC. Protein: CASSLTSGGDEQYF.